This T cell receptor beta chain came from a study of T-cell reconstitution after alpha-beta-depleted transplantation in children. Broader study findings: T-cell counts and diversity at one year post-transplant came mainly from newly produced T cells. The high TCRbeta diversity at day 60 in some patients came from surviving recipient T cells and thymic progenitors. At around two months after transplant, the alpha-beta T cells were reportedly derived from several hundred expanded clones that came from non-depleted graft cells.

Unique molecular identifiers were incorporated during preparation of the TCRbeta library. MiXCR, applied by TCRdb to the PCR reads, yields one record per CDR3 protein. The sample includes 100,000 or so distinct CDR3 sequences, around a quarter seen only once; the top ten take around 21%. With respect to this clonotype: Its specificity is unknown.

Unmatched junction bases numbered 1, after V lost 2 bases and J lost 5 bases. The CDR3 length is 12 residues. CDR1 and CDR2 (germline): SGHKS, YYEKEE (reference sequence). The chain employs TRBV5-5 and TRBJ2-7; 7 bases match TRBD2. The sequence came from a boy aged 2 to 10 with acute lymphoblastic leukemia, due to receive a stem cell transplant. The sample in question was PBMCs, obtained before TCRalphabeta/CD19-depleted stem cell transplant. CDR3 sequence: CASSFLADEQYF. The CDR3 nucleotides are TGTGCCAGCAGCTTTCTAGCGGACGAGCAGTACTTC.